This TCR beta chain is drawn from a study of cytomegalovirus exposure and HLA in healthy donors. Looking at the study overall: Approximately 85 million unique TCRs from HLA-typed donors were held in an early release of data. Study results and limitations: Being indistinguishable, some V segments were excluded, TRBV6-2 and TRBV6-3 among them. It was likely that a cluster of highly shared sequence variants was a sequencing artifact. DRB1 showed the most TCR associations and HLA-C the fewest in a later analysis, as rates varied by HLA locus.

Both 60 Vbeta primers and 13 Jbeta primers went into the PCR. Some clones are missing from TCRdb's copy, which holds only in-frame ones; the method was immunoSEQ multiplex PCR. The table includes under 120,000 clones, 65% detected once. The CDR3 length is 16 residues. Germline loops: CDR1 SGHVS, CDR2 FNYEAQ. V lost 5 bases, J lost 4 bases, and 19 bases lay in between. In the case of this clone: Its antigen is still unknown.

The clonotype was recovered from a man aged 25 to 40 in good health and CMV-seropositive. The sample consisted of PBMCs. The chain uses TRBV7-6 and TRBJ2-3; D may be TRBD2 (7 bases). The CDR3 region has the DNA TGTGCCAGCAGCACCTTTGAGGGGGGGCTGGCAGATACGCAGTATTTT. It encodes CASSTFEGGLADTQYF.